This T cell receptor beta chain was sequenced during a study of T cell responses to AZD1222 COVID-19 vaccine. Study findings and constraints: A reported finding is that nearly half of spike-specific TCRs target unmutated variant regions. It was only after the peak T cell response that any repertoires were sampled. Distributed over spike, vaccine-associated CD4 TCRs predominated at 160-218 and 743-854.

Repertoires were generated with immunoSEQ multiplex PCR, while TCRdb's copy carries only in-frame clones and drops some. The sample holds roughly 150,000 clones, 91% seen once. Second doses at about 4 or about 12 weeks were pooled. CDR3 length: 12 amino acids. V dropped 3 bases and J dropped 6 bases, with 7 bases sitting between them. Germline values: CDR1 LNHDA, CDR2 SQIVND (reference sequence). Points on this clone: The antigen is not known.

The receptor's source is an adult who received the AZD1222 COVID-19 vaccine. The input for sequencing was peripheral blood, taken 28 days after the second AZD1222 dose. The rearrangement uses TRBV19 and TRBJ2-3, with no clear D. The CDR3 nucleotides are TGTGCCAGTAGTATCTCGTCTGATACGCAGTATTTT. Its protein is CASSISSDTQYF.